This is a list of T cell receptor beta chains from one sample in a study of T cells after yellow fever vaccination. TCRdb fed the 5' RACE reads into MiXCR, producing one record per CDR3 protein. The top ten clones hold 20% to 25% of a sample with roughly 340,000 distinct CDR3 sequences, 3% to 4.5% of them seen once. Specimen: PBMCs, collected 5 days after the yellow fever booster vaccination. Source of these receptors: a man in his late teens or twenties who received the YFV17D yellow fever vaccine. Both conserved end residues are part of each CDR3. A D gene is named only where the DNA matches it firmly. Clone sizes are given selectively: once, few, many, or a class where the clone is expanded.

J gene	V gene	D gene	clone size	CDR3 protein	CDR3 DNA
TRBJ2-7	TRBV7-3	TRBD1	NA	CASSLRQGGEQYF	TGTGCCAGCAGCTTACGACAGGGTGGCGAGCAGTACTTC
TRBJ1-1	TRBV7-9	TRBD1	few	CASSLSGGRGTEAFF	TGTGCCAGCAGCTTGTCAGGGGGGCGCGGGACTGAAGCTTTCTTT
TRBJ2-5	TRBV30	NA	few	CAWSVGAGTQYF	TGTGCCTGGAGTGTCGGGGCAGGTACCCAGTACTTC
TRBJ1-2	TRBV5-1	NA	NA	CASSLGYGRDYGYTF	TGCGCCAGCAGCTTGGGGTATGGTCGCGACTATGGCTACACCTTC
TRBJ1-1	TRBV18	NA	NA	CASSQMGAGTEAFF	TGTGCCAGCTCGCAAATGGGGGCAGGCACTGAAGCTTTCTTT
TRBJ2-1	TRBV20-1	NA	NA	CSARDSGGEFF	TGCAGTGCTAGAGATTCGGGGGGCGAGTTCTTC
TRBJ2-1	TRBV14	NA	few	CASSQSRGSYNEQFF	TGTGCCAGCAGCCAAAGTAGGGGGAGTTACAATGAGCAGTTCTTC
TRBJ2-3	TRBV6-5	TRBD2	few	CASGAGRGGRSDTQYF	TGTGCCAGCGGCGCGGGGCGGGGGGGCCGGTCAGATACGCAGTATTTT
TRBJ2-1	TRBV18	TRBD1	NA	CASSAGTGSYNEQFF	TGTGCCAGCTCCGCAGGGACAGGCTCCTACAATGAGCAGTTCTTC
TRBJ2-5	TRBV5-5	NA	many	CASSLRGQETQYF	TGTGCCAGCAGCCTTCGTGGGCAAGAGACCCAGTACTTC
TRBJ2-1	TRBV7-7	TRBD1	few	CASSYGQGAHNEQFF	TGTGCTAGCAGCTACGGACAGGGGGCCCACAATGAGCAGTTCTTC
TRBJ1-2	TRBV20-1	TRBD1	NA	CSARPTTGARGYTF	TGCAGTGCTAGACCAACGACAGGGGCCAGAGGCTACACCTTC
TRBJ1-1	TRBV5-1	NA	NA	CASHPGVIGTEAFF	TGCGCCAGCCATCCGGGCGTAATCGGCACTGAAGCTTTCTTT
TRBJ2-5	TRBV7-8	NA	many	CASSLSAGAPSWETQYF	TGTGCCAGCAGCCTAAGTGCAGGGGCCCCATCGTGGGAGACCCAGTACTTC
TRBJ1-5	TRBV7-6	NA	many	CASGLEWPQHF	TGTGCCAGCGGTCTAGAGTGGCCCCAGCATTTT
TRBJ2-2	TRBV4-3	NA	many	CASSAMGHGTGELFF	TGCGCCAGCAGTGCCATGGGGCACGGCACCGGGGAGCTGTTTTTT
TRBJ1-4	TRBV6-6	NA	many	CASSSHDRRDAEKLFF	TGTGCCAGCAGTTCCCATGACAGGCGGGATGCGGAAAAACTGTTTTTT
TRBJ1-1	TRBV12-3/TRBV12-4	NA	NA	CASRRDVTTEAFF	TGTGCCAGCAGACGGGACGTGACGACTGAAGCTTTCTTT
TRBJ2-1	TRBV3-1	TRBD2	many	CASSPSAGGRNEQFF	TGTGCCAGCAGCCCCTCGGCGGGGGGTAGGAATGAGCAGTTCTTC
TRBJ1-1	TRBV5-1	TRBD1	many	CASSSIQGVTEAFF	TGCGCCAGCAGTTCTATACAGGGGGTCACTGAAGCTTTCTTT
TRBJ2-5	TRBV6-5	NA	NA	CASSKNIPTPGETQYF	TGTGCCAGCAGTAAAAATATCCCGACTCCCGGGGAGACCCAGTACTTC
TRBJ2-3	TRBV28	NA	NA	CASSPFEGSSTDTQYF	TGTGCCAGCAGCCCCTTTGAGGGGTCTAGCACAGATACGCAGTATTTT
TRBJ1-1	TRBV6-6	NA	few	CASSTFPRALNTEAFF	TGTGCCAGCAGTACATTTCCCCGGGCCCTGAACACTGAAGCTTTCTTT
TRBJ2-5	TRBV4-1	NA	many	CASSYRVLGETQYF	TGCGCCAGCAGCTACAGGGTATTGGGGGAGACCCAGTACTTC
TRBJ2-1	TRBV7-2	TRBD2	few	CASSSLGLGGNEQFF	TGTGCCAGCAGCTCTCTTGGACTAGGAGGGAATGAGCAGTTCTTC
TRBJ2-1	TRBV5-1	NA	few	CASRQPGSHNEQFF	TGCGCCAGCAGACAACCGGGTTCGCACAATGAGCAGTTCTTC
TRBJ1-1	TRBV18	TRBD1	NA	CASSPPGTENTEAFF	TGTGCCAGCTCACCACCCGGGACAGAGAACACTGAAGCTTTCTTT
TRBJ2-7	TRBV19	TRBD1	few	CASSRQDRVGYEQYF	TGTGCCAGTAGTCGCCAGGACAGGGTTGGCTACGAGCAGTACTTC
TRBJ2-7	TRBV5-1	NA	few	CASSLGRRGSYEQYF	TGCGCCAGCAGCTTGGGACGGAGGGGGAGCTACGAGCAGTACTTC
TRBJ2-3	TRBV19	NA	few	CASSLPPGTTSVDTQYF	TGTGCCAGTAGCCTACCTCCCGGGACAACATCTGTGGATACGCAGTATTTT
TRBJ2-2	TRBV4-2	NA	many	CASSQTVGELFF	TGTGCCAGCAGCCAAACGGTGGGGGAGCTGTTTTTT
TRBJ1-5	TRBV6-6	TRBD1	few	CASSYTGTGGTQPQHF	TGTGCCAGCAGTTACACCGGGACAGGGGGCACTCAGCCCCAGCATTTT
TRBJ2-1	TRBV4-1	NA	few	CAVTRGDEQFF	TGCGCCGTAACCAGGGGCGATGAGCAGTTCTTC
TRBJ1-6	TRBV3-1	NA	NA	CASSLRNYKILHF	TGTGCCAGCAGCCTTAGGAATTACAAGATCCTCCACTTT
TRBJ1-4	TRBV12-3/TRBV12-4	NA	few	CASSPEGSEKLFF	TGTGCCAGCAGTCCAGAGGGTAGTGAAAAACTGTTTTTT